This T cell receptor beta chain was identified during a study of blood T cell repertoires in COVID-19. Study overall: Whether acute or convalescent, the COVID-19 samples came from the United States, Italy and Spain. The analysed material was cDNA or gDNA that came from T cells, B-cell-depleted T cells, or PBMCs.

CDR1 and CDR2 (germline): SGHTA, FQGNSA. Trimming took 1 base from V and 4 from J; bases not matched to a gene: 11. CDR3 length: 17 amino acids. Methods used by the authors: For nucleated cells, counts were estimated from reference gene primer amplification. Produced via immunoSEQ multiplex PCR; TCRdb's table is partial and in-frame only. V, J and clone size are taken as reported in that table, and D and trimming were inferred from the DNA itself. The sample yields roughly 140,000 clones, just over 85% seen once. Sequenced material: peripheral blood. The TCR was taken from a man between 65 and 79 years old with acute or convalescent COVID-19. The chain joins TRBV7-2 to TRBJ2-3; 7 bases fit TRBD2. The CDR3 sequence is CASSLVAPSGTPDTQYF. CDR3 DNA: TGTGCCAGCAGCTTAGTTGCTCCTAGCGGCACCCCAGATACGCAGTATTTT.